The 6 T cell receptor beta chains below were found in one sample sequenced in a study of blood T cell repertoires in COVID-19. Clones were sequenced by immunoSEQ multiplex PCR, and TCRdb holds only the in-frame ones, with some missing. The profile shows approximately 53,000 clones, approximately 88% of them singletons. Sequenced sample: peripheral blood. Source of these receptors: a human donor in a cohort sampled during active COVID-19.

The chain is built from TRBV6-6 and TRBJ1-4; no clear D gene. This CDR3 is built from 13 residues. The germline CDR1 and CDR2 sequences are MNHNY and SVGAGI (reference sequence). Trimming removed 0 bases at V and 5 bases at J, with 4 bases between. CDR3 residues: CASSYSRNEKLFF. The DNA of the CDR3 is TGTGCCAGCAGTTACTCCAGAAATGAAAAACTGTTTTTT.

This clone was found a few times. The J gene is TRBJ1-6, the V gene TRBV19; D is perhaps TRBD1 (5 bases). Germline V lookup: CDR1 LNHDA, CDR2 SQIVND (reference sequence). V was cut by 7 bases and J by 10 bases, with 20 bases left in between. This CDR3 spans 15 amino acids. CDR3 coding DNA: TGTGCCAGTACCTCCCGGGGGGACCTAATCTCACCCCTCCACTTT. Amino acid sequence: CASTSRGDLISPLHF.

This rearrangement joins TRBV19 to TRBJ2-2; 14 nucleotides agree with TRBD2. V lost 4 bases to trimming and J lost 4 bases; unmatched junction nucleotides: 2. CDR3 size: 16 residues. CDR1 is LNHDA and CDR2 is SQIVND in the germline V gene (reference sequence). The CDR3 sequence: CASSRGLAGATGELFF. In DNA form, the CDR3 reads TGTGCCAGTAGTAGGGGACTAGCGGGGGCCACCGGGGAGCTGTTTTTT.

The rearrangement joins TRBV27 to TRBJ2-4; 10 positions match TRBD1. Per germline, CDR1 MNHEY and CDR2 SMNVEV (reference sequence). This CDR3 is 14 amino acids long. V shed 4 bases and J 6 bases; nucleotides not matched to a gene: 3. The CDR3 loop is CASSSGTGANIQYF. The DNA for the CDR3 is TGTGCCAGCAGTTCCGGGACAGGGGCAAACATTCAGTACTTC.

The chain combines TRBV11-2 with TRBJ1-2; 9 bases match TRBD1. The V and J ends lost 5 bases and 10 bases, in that order; junction bases with no gene match: 8. There are 13 residues in the CDR3. Germline lookup yields CDR1 SGHAT and CDR2 FQNNGV. Here the CDR3 reads CASSPDGTGIYTF. The CDR3 coding sequence is TGTGCCAGCAGCCCGGATGGGACAGGGATCTACACCTTC.

V usage is TRBV19 and J usage is TRBJ1-1, with 10 bases identical to TRBD1. The CDR3 is 14 residues long. Germline V CDR1 and CDR2: LNHDA, SQIVND (reference sequence). J lost 1 base, V lost 6 bases, and 2 bases had no gene match. This CDR3 is CASRGQGKNTEAFF. CDR3 nucleotide sequence: TGTGCCAGTAGGGGACAGGGGAAGAACACTGAAGCTTTCTTT.